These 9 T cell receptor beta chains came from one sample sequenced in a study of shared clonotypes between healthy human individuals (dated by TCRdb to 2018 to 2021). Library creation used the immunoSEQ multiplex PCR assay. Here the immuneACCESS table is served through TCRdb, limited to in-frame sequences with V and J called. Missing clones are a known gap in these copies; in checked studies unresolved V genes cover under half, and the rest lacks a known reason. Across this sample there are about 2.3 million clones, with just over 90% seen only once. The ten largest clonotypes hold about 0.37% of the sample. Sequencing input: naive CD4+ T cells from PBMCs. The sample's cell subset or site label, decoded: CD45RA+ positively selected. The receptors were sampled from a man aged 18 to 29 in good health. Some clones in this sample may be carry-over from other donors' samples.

The CDR3 DNA sequence: TGTGCCAGCAGTCCCTCTAGCGGGAGGGCCCTCGGGGAGCAGTACTTC. Residues: CASSPSSGRALGEQYF. This chain uses TRBV2 with TRBJ2-7, with 12 nucleotides matching TRBD2. Losses at the gene ends were 5 bases for V and 7 bases for J; bases not matched to a gene: 12. The CDR3 is 16 residues long. The germline V gene encodes CDR1 SNHLY and CDR2 FYNNEI.

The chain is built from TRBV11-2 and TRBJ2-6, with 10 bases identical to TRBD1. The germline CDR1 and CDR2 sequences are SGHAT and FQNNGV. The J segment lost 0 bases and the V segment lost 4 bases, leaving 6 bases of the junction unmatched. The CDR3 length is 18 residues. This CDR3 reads CASSYRQGAPSGANVLTF. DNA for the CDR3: TGTGCCAGCAGCTACCGACAGGGGGCTCCCTCTGGGGCCAACGTCCTGACTTTC. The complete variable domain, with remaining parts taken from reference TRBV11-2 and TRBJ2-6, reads EAGVAQSPRYKIIEKRQSVAFWCNPISGHATLYWYQQILGQGPKLLIQFQNNGVVDDSQLPKDRFSAERLKGVDSTLKIQPAKLEDSAVYLCASSYRQGAPSGANVLTFGAGSRLTVL.

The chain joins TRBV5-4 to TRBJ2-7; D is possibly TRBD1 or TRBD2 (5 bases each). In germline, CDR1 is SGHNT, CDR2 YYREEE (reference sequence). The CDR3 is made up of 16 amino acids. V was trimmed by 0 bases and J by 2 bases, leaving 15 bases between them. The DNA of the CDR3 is TGTGCCAGCAGCTTGGGGTCGGGACGGCAGACCTACGAGCAGTACTTC. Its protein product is CASSLGSGRQTYEQYF.

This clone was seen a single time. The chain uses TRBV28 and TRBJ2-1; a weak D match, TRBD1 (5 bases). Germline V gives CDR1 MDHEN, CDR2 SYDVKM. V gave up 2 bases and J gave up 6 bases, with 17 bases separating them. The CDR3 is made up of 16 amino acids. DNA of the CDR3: TGTGCCAGCAGTTTAATAGGCCAGGGTAAGGGCAATGAGCAGTTCTTC. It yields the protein CASSLIGQGKGNEQFF.

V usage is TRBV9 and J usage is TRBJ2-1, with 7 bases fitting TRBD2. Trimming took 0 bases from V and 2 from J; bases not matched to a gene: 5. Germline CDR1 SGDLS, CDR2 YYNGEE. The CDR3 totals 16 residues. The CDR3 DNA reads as TGTGCCAGCAGCGTAGGGGGGAGGGCCGCCTACAATGAGCAGTTCTTC. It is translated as CASSVGGRAAYNEQFF.

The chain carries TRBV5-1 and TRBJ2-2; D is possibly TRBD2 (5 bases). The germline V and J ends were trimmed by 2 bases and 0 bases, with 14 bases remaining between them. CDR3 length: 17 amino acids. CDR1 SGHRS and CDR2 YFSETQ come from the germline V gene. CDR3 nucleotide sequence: TGCGCCAGCAGCTTTGATTATTCCGGGGCGAACACCGGGGAGCTGTTTTTT. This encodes CASSFDYSGANTGELFF.

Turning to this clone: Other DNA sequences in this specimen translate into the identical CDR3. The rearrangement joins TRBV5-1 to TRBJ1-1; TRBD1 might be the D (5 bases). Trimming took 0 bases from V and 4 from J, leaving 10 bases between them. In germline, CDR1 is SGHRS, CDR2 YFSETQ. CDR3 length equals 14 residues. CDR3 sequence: CASSLAGGLTEAFF. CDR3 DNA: TGCGCCAGCAGCTTGGCCGGGGGACTCACTGAAGCTTTCTTT.

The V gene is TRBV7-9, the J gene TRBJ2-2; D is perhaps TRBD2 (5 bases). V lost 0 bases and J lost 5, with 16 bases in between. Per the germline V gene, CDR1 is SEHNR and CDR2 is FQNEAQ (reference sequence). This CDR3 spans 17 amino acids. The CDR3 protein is CASSLARAASLTGELFF. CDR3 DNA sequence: TGTGCCAGCAGCTTAGCGAGGGCGGCTAGTCTAACCGGGGAGCTGTTTTTT.

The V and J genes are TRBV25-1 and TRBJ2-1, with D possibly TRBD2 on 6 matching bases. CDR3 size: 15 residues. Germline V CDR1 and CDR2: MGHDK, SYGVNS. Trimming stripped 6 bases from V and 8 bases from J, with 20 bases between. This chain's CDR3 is CASRGELEGRHEQFF. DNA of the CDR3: TGTGCCAGCAGGGGGGAGCTGGAGGGGAGGCATGAGCAGTTCTTC.